This T cell receptor beta chain was identified in a study of cytomegalovirus exposure and HLA in healthy donors (dated by TCRdb to the late 2010s). Concerning the study at large: In an earlier analysis of 587 of the donors, about 260 Gb of sequence data and approximately 120 million unique TCR beta sequences from about 179 million T cells were reported. Four to six DR-DQ haplotypes were handled as single units for association and clustering, since linkage in the cohort was strong. Of the roughly 390 genotyped donors, approximately 80% fell in the genetic ancestry cluster associated with self-reported Caucasian donors. In an earlier analysis of a few hundred of the donors, high-throughput TCR beta sequencing was used to judge whether each TCR beta V gene segment behaved as functional or pseudogenic. Donor age, sex, ethnicity and CMV serostatus were compiled together with the repertoire data. Typing coverage varied by locus: about 620-630 donors for A, B, C, DRB1 and DQB1; approximately 500 for DQA1; about 590 for DPA1; around 450 for DPB1. Genome-wide SNP genotypes for about 55% of the roughly 670 donors were used in a later genetic analysis, which treated that subset as a discovery cohort. Along with the approximately 700-subject first cohort, a separate validation cohort of roughly 110 different subjects was used. The study aimed to test whether cataloging public T cell receptors could reveal signatures of past pathogen exposure. The study used immunosequencing to profile the T cell repertoires of approximately 630 subjects and linked those repertoires to cytomegalovirus serostatus. Both class I and class II loci were covered by HLA typing, at four-digit resolution. In a later analysis, previously published TCR beta repertoires from 670 or so donors were re-analyzed and high-resolution HLA genotyping was added so that TCR occurrence patterns could be studied. An early release that covered around 590 HLA-typed donors contained approximately 300 gigabases of sequencing data and 85 million to 100 million unique TCR sequences. In the later analysis, no new phenotypic data were used to find candidate immune exposures; instead, reliance was placed on TCR beta sequences and their occurrence across donors. On average, around 240,000 unique TCR beta nucleotide sequences were sequenced per donor among more than 350 genotyped donors of the cohort, with 15% to 20% of those sequences being non-productive. To predict cytomegalovirus infection status, the study combined high-throughput TCR immunosequencing, statistical association of individual TCRs with disease status, and machine learning. All discovery cohort repertoires had been generated using a single sequencing platform.

Sequences MNHEY (CDR1) and SMNVEV (CDR2) are obtained from the germline V gene (reference sequence). V and J are trimmed by 5 bases and 1 base, and the gene matches miss 2 bases of the junction. From cysteine to phenylalanine, the CDR3 is 15 amino acids long. The only DNA kept is the CDR3, 45 bases in frame from the first base. Comment on this clone: It lacks a known antigen. No per-base quality is available; no much larger clone lies one base away.

Libraries were prepared through the immunoSEQ multiplex PCR assay. The multiplex PCR relied on a mix of 60 forward primers for TCR Vbeta segments and 13 reverse primers for TCR Jbeta segments. Amplification of the CDR3 region of rearranged TCR beta genes was performed with a multiplex PCR assay on genomic DNA. Amplified TCR beta libraries were sequenced as 87-base-pair reads on the Illumina HiSeq System. For the original study's pipeline: In a later analysis, 80 million or so unique TCR beta chains were counted across the approximately 670 repertoires, and approximately 9.9 million of these chains were shared by at least two donors. Raw reads were error-corrected and collapsed into unique sequences by a nearest-neighbor algorithm in which closely related sequences were merged to remove PCR and sequencing errors. Alignment of CDR3 sequences to IMGT reference sequences was used to assign V, D and J gene segments. For a sequence to be retained, a match of at least six nucleotides to both a V gene segment and a J gene segment was required. Rearrangements were called productive when the CDR3 lacked stop codons and stayed in frame with V and J; all others were non-productive. CDR3 was defined by IMGT convention, running from the second conserved V-encoded cysteine to the conserved J-encoded phenylalanine. The earlier analysis of about 530 of the donors excluded any sequence lacking an unambiguous match to a single V gene segment. An earlier analysis of several hundred of the donors classified V segments as functional when productive rearrangements were above 56.7% and as segregating when the standard deviation between donors was above 5%. A statistical classification framework was developed to diagnose cytomegalovirus status using the catalog of TCR beta chain sequences. A later analysis assigned V and J genes by comparing TCR nucleotide sequences with IMGT/GENE-DB human TR gene sequences. A later analysis assigned CDR3 sequences and most-parsimonious VDJ recombination scenarios with the TCRdist pipeline. A later analysis defined each TCR beta chain by its CDR3 amino acid sequence plus V-gene family, and excluded reads lacking a unique V-gene family. In a later analysis, nearly 600 highly shared, low-generation-probability nucleotide sequences were removed to address suspected cross-contamination and a sequencing artifact. In a later analysis, a clonal expansion index was calculated for each public chain from normalized within-repertoire ranks of inferred template counts. A later analysis computed generation probabilities with a VDJ recombination model fitted to out-of-frame rearrangements, and checked the results against IGoR. In a later analysis, hypergeometric tests were used to score TCR-TCR, TCR-HLA and TCR-CMV co-occurrence, with a repertoire-size bias correction applied to TCR pairs. A later analysis estimated false discovery rates by permuting HLA or CMV assignments 20 times. In a later analysis, co-occurring TCRs were grouped using DBSCAN, with TCRdist sequence similarity added in when clustering inside HLA-allele-positive subsets. Co-occurrence clustering excluded repertoires with fewer than 30,000 or more than 120,000 public chains, plus five with anomalous nucleotide sharing. The source is immuneACCESS, and TCRdb retained only in-frame sequences with V and J called. Part of the clones is not carried over; for the studies checked, unresolved V genes explain less than half of this, and the remainder is unexplained. V and J calls and clone size come straight from that table; D and trimming were deduced from the DNA. Present in this sample are some 150,000 clones, over 70% of which were seen just once. The biggest ten clones account for 5.5% to 6% of the sample.

Broad study findings and their caveats: For the cohort, immune exposure information was limited to CMV serostatus. Sequencing depth was assumed to be roughly uniform across donors in the presence/absence analyses, though that assumption may not hold. In a later analysis, TCR association rates were found to vary across HLA loci, with the most associated TCRs seen for DRB1 alleles and the fewest for HLA-C alleles. At a false discovery rate of 0.05, a later analysis linked under 20,000 TCR beta sequences to specific HLA alleles. While some public TCRs were present in many individuals, most TCR sequences turned up only very rarely across donors. Because counts were too low, some 16 rarely observed V segments, including chromosome 9 orphons, were excluded from the earlier analysis of several hundred of the donors. In a later analysis, HLA-associated TCR beta chains showed more clonal expansion and lower generation probabilities than non-associated chains that were equally common. A cluster of highly shared sequence variants was judged likely to represent a technical artifact of the sequencing pipeline. According to a later genetic analysis, donors in an Asian-associated ancestry cluster had fewer N-insertions in productive TCRs than the approximately 670-donor mean. In vitro tests confirmed that a few of the cytomegalovirus-associated TCR beta chains recognize cytomegalovirus antigens. Some IMGT-functional V segments, including TRBV6-2 and TRBV6-3, could not be distinguished by the 87-base-pair reads and were therefore excluded. The study listed 150 to 200 TCR beta chains as associated with cytomegalovirus. Strong co-occurrence of HLA alleles, especially DR and DQ, made assigning TCR associations to individual alleles difficult. Cytomegalovirus status was reported to be diagnosed by the classifier with high specificity and sensitivity in both the original and validation cohorts. Broadly in line with IMGT annotations, most TCR beta V segments showed up in productive rearrangements about 87% or about 30% of the time in an earlier analysis of 450 to 750 of the donors. Correlated functional status among segregating V segments might be attributable to linkage disequilibrium, but an unknown experimental factor could not be ruled out. V-gene and J-gene trimming of TCR beta chains was associated with a missense DCLRE1C variant in a later genetic analysis, and the association was replicated in an independent cohort. A further reported finding was that TCR beta sequences accurately predicted the HLA-A and HLA-B alleles for most subjects in the first cohort. A later analysis reported that several top co-occurrence clusters appeared linked to parvovirus B19, influenza, CMV and Epstein-Barr virus. In a later analysis, most CMV-associated TCR beta chains were found to appear HLA-restricted, with HLA associations seemingly driven largely by CMV exposure. Only TCR beta chains were sequenced in this cohort, and the absence of alpha or paired-chain data limited detectable features. Because HLA typing was missing for some donors at each locus, association tests included only the typed subset. It was suggested by the authors that the approach could potentially be generalized to other disease states and immunological phenotypes.

The cohort comprised 670 or so healthy bone marrow donors. All cohort members were sampled while nominally healthy, although unrecorded immune exposures were likely present. The donor was CMV seropositive and belonged to the group of 250 to 300 seropositive cohort members. Every donor gave a peripheral blood sample, and the peripheral blood mononuclear cells from that sample were used for TCR beta sequencing. The Qiagen DNeasy Blood Extraction Kit was used to extract genomic DNA from the blood cell samples. The sequence was collected from a man younger than 45 in good health and CMV-seropositive. Specimen: PBMCs. The chain employs TRBV27 and TRBJ2-3, with 11 bases matching TRBD1. In nucleotides, the sequence is TGTGCCAGCAGTCGGGACAGGGGGGGCACAGATACGCAGTATTTT. Its protein reads: CASSRDRGGTDTQYF.